This is a list of T cell receptor beta chains from one sample in a study of cytomegalovirus exposure and HLA in healthy donors. TCRdb keeps only in-frame clones here, not all; method: immunoSEQ multiplex PCR. The data show about 160,000 clones, with roughly 84% seen just once and about 6% held by the top ten. Input material: PBMCs. The receptor source for this set is a man aged 50-60 years in good health and CMV-seropositive. CDR3s include the opening cysteine and the closing phenylalanine or tryptophan. The D gene is left open where the match is weak. Rows give clone size only sometimes, using once, few, many, or a class for an expanded clone.

>TRBV5-4|TRBD1|NA|TRBJ1-1|14
CASSLRGDRGFAFF
TGTGCCAGCAGCTTGCGGGGGGACAGGGGCTTCGCTTTCTTT
>TRBV9|TRBD1|NA|TRBJ2-5|17
CASSNSVAGGVGETQYF
TGTGCCAGCAGCAATTCAGTGGCAGGGGGCGTGGGGGAGACCCAGTACTTC
>TRBV10-1|NA|NA|TRBJ1-3|17
CATLPPQGAGAGNTIYF
TGCGCCACCCTTCCCCCACAGGGAGCAGGGGCTGGAAACACCATATATTTT
>TRBV11-2|TRBD2|NA|TRBJ2-5|16
CASSTSSGRARETQYF
TGTGCCAGCAGCACCTCTAGCGGGAGGGCTCGAGAGACCCAGTACTTC
>TRBV19|NA|NA|TRBJ2-3|13
CASSITGLGTQYF
TGTGCCAGTAGTATTACAGGGTTAGGTACGCAGTATTTT
>TRBV5-1|NA|NA|TRBJ2-3|15
CASSPPERGSDTQYF
TGCGCCAGCAGCCCCCCGGAGAGAGGGTCAGATACGCAGTATTTT
>TRBV7-9|TRBD1|NA|TRBJ1-4|18
CASSHPRGQGRANEKLFF
TGTGCCAGCAGCCATCCCCGGGGACAGGGGAGGGCCAATGAAAAACTGTTTTTT
>TRBV5-1|TRBD2|NA|TRBJ2-1|15
CASTQLAGGSNEQFF
TGCGCCAGCACTCAACTAGCGGGAGGGTCAAATGAGCAGTTCTTC
>TRBV7-3|NA|NA|TRBJ1-1|13
CASSRQANTEAFF
TGTGCCAGCAGCCGACAGGCGAACACTGAAGCTTTCTTT
>TRBV11-2|NA|NA|TRBJ1-1|15
CASSPWTGESTEAFF
TGTGCCAGCAGCCCCTGGACTGGGGAGAGCACTGAAGCTTTCTTT
>TRBV6-6|TRBD2|NA|TRBJ2-1|13
CASSFGLGNEQFF
TGTGCCAGCAGTTTCGGACTAGGTAATGAGCAGTTCTTC
>TRBV5-5|NA|NA|TRBJ1-1|15
CASSSISGLGTEAFF
TGTGCCAGCAGCTCTATCTCAGGGCTGGGCACTGAAGCTTTCTTT
>TRBV7-9|NA|NA|TRBJ1-5|15
CASSLGIGKNQPQHF
TGTGCCAGCAGCTTAGGAATCGGGAAGAATCAGCCCCAGCATTTT
>TRBV6-6|TRBD1|NA|TRBJ1-3|15
CASSHGTGAGNTIYF
TGTGCCAGCAGTCATGGGACAGGGGCTGGAAACACCATATATTTT
>TRBV4-1|TRBD2|NA|TRBJ2-7|16
CASSLQTSGGRYEQYF
TGCGCCAGCAGCCTACAGACTAGCGGGGGGCGATACGAGCAGTACTTC
>TRBV4-1|NA|NA|TRBJ2-7|16
CASSQETQGPSYEQYF
TGCGCCAGCAGCCAAGAGACCCAGGGGCCCTCCTACGAGCAGTACTTC
>TRBV11-1|TRBD1|NA|TRBJ1-1|15
CASSFSGQVDTEAFF
TGTGCCAGCAGCTTTTCAGGACAGGTTGACACTGAAGCTTTCTTT
>TRBV6-1|TRBD1|NA|TRBJ1-5|14
CASSYDRGGEPQHF
TGTGCCAGCAGTTATGACAGGGGGGGGGAGCCCCAGCATTTT
>TRBV6-5|NA|NA|TRBJ2-7|15
CASSYRLEGSYEQYF
TGTGCCAGCAGTTACAGATTGGAAGGGAGCTACGAGCAGTACTTC
>TRBV7-9|NA|NA|TRBJ1-6|14
CASSSDIRESPLHF
TGTGCCAGCAGCTCCGACATACGTGAATCACCCCTCCACTTT
>TRBV4-1|TRBD1|NA|TRBJ1-1|16
CASSNDRGPWNTEAFF
TGCGCCAGCAGCAACGACAGGGGCCCTTGGAACACTGAAGCTTTCTTT
>TRBV2|TRBD1|NA|TRBJ1-2|15
CASRPDRGHDYVYTF
TGTGCCAGCAGACCCGACAGGGGGCATGACTATGTCTACACCTTC
>TRBV27|NA|NA|TRBJ1-4|17
CASSLYREGRRDKKLFF
TGTGCCAGCAGTTTATATCGGGAGGGGCGACGCGACAAAAAACTGTTTTTT
>TRBV14|TRBD2|NA|TRBJ2-2|14
CASTSGGPAGELFF
TGTGCCAGCACTTCGGGGGGTCCGGCCGGGGAGCTGTTTTTT
>TRBV5-1|NA|NA|TRBJ1-1|14
CASSLEGGNTEAFF
TGCGCCAGCAGCTTGGAGGGAGGAAACACTGAAGCTTTCTTT
>TRBV11-2|NA|NA|TRBJ1-4|13
CASSLGSGEKLFF
TGTGCCAGCAGCTTAGGGAGCGGTGAAAAACTGTTTTTT
>TRBV29-1|NA|NA|TRBJ2-7|13
CSNQGSRAYEQYF
TGCAGCAACCAAGGGAGCCGCGCCTACGAGCAGTACTTC
>TRBV5-1|TRBD2|once|TRBJ2-1|16
CASRTSGTADYNEQFF
TGCGCCAGCCGCACAAGCGGGACCGCCGACTACAATGAGCAGTTCTTC
>TRBV4-1|TRBD2|NA|TRBJ2-2|15
CASSHHGGITGELFF
TGCGCCAGCAGCCATCACGGGGGGATCACCGGGGAGCTGTTTTTT
>TRBV19|NA|NA|TRBJ2-7|14
CASSIGPGSYEQYF
TGTGCCAGTAGTATAGGTCCAGGGTCCTACGAGCAGTACTTC
>TRBV18|TRBD1|once|TRBJ1-5|14
CASSPRTGMEPQHF
TGTGCCAGCTCACCGAGGACAGGGATGGAGCCCCAGCATTTT
>TRBV5-4|TRBD1|NA|TRBJ2-5|15
CASSLGQGAGETQYF
TGTGCCAGCAGCTTGGGACAGGGGGCAGGTGAGACCCAGTACTTC
>TRBV7-3|NA|NA|TRBJ2-1|16
CASSLDPRARGNEQFF
TGTGCCAGCAGCTTAGATCCTAGAGCGCGTGGCAATGAGCAGTTCTTC
>TRBV4-1|NA|NA|TRBJ1-4|15
CASSQGPGTGEKLFF
TGCGCCAGCAGCCAAGGGCCGGGAACGGGAGAAAAACTGTTTTTT
>TRBV4-2|NA|NA|TRBJ1-6|17
CASSQDPGGTTGSPLHF
TGTGCCAGCAGCCAAGATCCGGGGGGGACAACAGGCTCACCCCTCCACTTT
>TRBV10-3|NA|once|TRBJ1-1|13
CAISRTSETEAFF
TGTGCCATCAGCCGAACCTCGGAGACTGAAGCTTTCTTT
>TRBV11-2|NA|NA|TRBJ1-3|12
CASSLAGTSIYF
TGTGCCAGCAGCTTAGCGGGAACCTCAATATATTTT
>TRBV9|TRBD2|NA|TRBJ2-1|16
CASSVAPSGNNNEQFF
TGTGCCAGCAGCGTAGCGCCTAGCGGGAACAACAATGAGCAGTTCTTC
>TRBV2|NA|NA|TRBJ1-5|14
CASRTTGPNQPQHF
TGTGCCAGCAGGACGACAGGCCCGAATCAGCCCCAGCATTTT
>TRBV18|NA|NA|TRBJ2-3|13
CASSPTSTDTQYF
TGTGCCAGCTCACCTACTAGCACAGATACGCAGTATTTT
>TRBV6-6|NA|NA|TRBJ2-3|15
CASRAQGRGSDTQYF
TGTGCCAGCAGAGCACAAGGGCGGGGTTCAGATACGCAGTATTTT
>TRBV28|TRBD1|NA|TRBJ1-1|16
CASNTRDREEDTEAFF
TGTGCCAGCAATACCCGGGACAGGGAAGAGGACACTGAAGCTTTCTTT
>TRBV5-6|NA|NA|TRBJ2-7|15
CASSLIPGDSYEQYF
TGTGCCAGCAGCTTGATTCCGGGGGATTCCTACGAGCAGTACTTC
>TRBV5-1|TRBD1|NA|TRBJ1-6|15
CASRGAGTDSSPLHF
TGCGCCAGCAGGGGTGCCGGGACAGATAGTTCACCCCTCCACTTT
>TRBV5-1|TRBD1|NA|TRBJ1-1|14
CASRGGQVSAEAFF
TGCGCCAGCAGGGGGGGACAGGTTTCCGCTGAAGCTTTCTTT
>TRBV19|TRBD2|NA|TRBJ2-1|14
CASSGLAGWNEQFF
TGTGCCAGTAGCGGACTAGCGGGGTGGAATGAGCAGTTCTTC
>TRBV29-1|NA|NA|TRBJ1-1|8
CNPREAFF
TGCAACCCTAGGGAAGCTTTCTTT
>TRBV28|TRBD2|NA|TRBJ2-1|14
CASTERGNYNEQFF
TGTGCCAGCACCGAGCGGGGGAACTACAATGAGCAGTTCTTC
>TRBV7-3|TRBD1|NA|TRBJ1-6|15
CASSQGTGGNSPLHF
TGTGCCAGCAGCCAGGGGACAGGGGGCAATTCACCCCTCCACTTT
>TRBV27|TRBD1|NA|TRBJ2-4|14
CASSSEPGQDIQYF
TGTGCCAGCAGTTCAGAACCGGGACAGGACATTCAGTACTTC
>TRBV18|NA|NA|TRBJ1-4|11
CASSPKEKLFF
TGTGCCAGCTCACCCAAAGAAAAACTGTTTTTT
>TRBV2|TRBD1|NA|TRBJ1-5|15
CASRAGQGLNQPQHF
TGTGCCAGCAGAGCTGGACAGGGATTAAATCAGCCCCAGCATTTT
>TRBV14|NA|NA|TRBJ2-7|12
CASRQDSYEQYF
TGTGCCAGCAGACAGGACTCCTACGAGCAGTACTTC
>TRBV27|NA|NA|TRBJ1-2|16
CASSSPGTHGWHGYTF
TGTGCCAGCAGTTCACCCGGGACACATGGATGGCATGGCTACACCTTC
>TRBV15|TRBD1|NA|TRBJ2-3|16
CATSDGQGAGADTQYF
TGTGCCACCAGCGACGGACAGGGGGCCGGGGCAGATACGCAGTATTTT
>TRBV9|TRBD1|NA|TRBJ1-2|14
CASSAGQGRYGYTF
TGTGCCAGCAGCGCCGGACAGGGAAGATATGGCTACACCTTC
>TRBV6-1|NA|NA|TRBJ2-2|15
CASSERQGHTGELFF
TGTGCCAGCAGTGAACGGCAGGGGCACACCGGGGAGCTGTTTTTT
>TRBV2|NA|NA|TRBJ1-5|15
CASRATRALNQPQHF
TGTGCCAGCAGAGCCACGAGGGCGCTTAATCAGCCCCAGCATTTT
>TRBV4-1|NA|NA|TRBJ2-7|13
CASSAREKYEQYF
TGCGCCAGCAGCGCCCGAGAGAAATACGAGCAGTACTTC